Reported below is one T cell receptor beta chain. Assay: immunoSEQ multiplex PCR; the TCRdb copy retains only in-frame clones and omits some. The data hold some 340,000 clones, with around 82% observed a single time. Germline loops: CDR1 KGHSH, CDR2 LQKENI. The CDR3 covers 17 residues. Germline trimming cut 4 bases from V and 4 bases from J; bases unmatched to any gene: 11. These data are taken from a study of blood T cell repertoires in COVID-19. The material sequenced was peripheral blood. This receptor was identified in a man aged 30 to 45 with active or convalescent COVID-19. The chain combines TRBV18 with TRBJ2-7; TRBD1 matches 12 bases. CDR3 DNA: TGTGCCAGCTCACGTCCGGGGACAGGGGGCAAAAAGTACGAGCAGTACTTC. As protein: CASSRPGTGGKKYEQYF.